Listed below are T cell receptor beta chains from one sample, sequenced in a study of lymphopenia after photon versus proton radiotherapy. TCRdb keeps only in-frame clones here, not all; method: immunoSEQ multiplex PCR. Altogether about 70,000 clones are present, less than 95% being singletons, with the ten largest covering 2.2%. The specimen comprised peripheral blood, sampled from a patient treated with photon-based radiotherapy. The receptors shown here come from a woman in her thirties or forties with cholangiocarcinoma. Each CDR3 is given with its conserved first and last residue. D genes are given only for firm matches. Clone size, where shown, is once, few, many, or a class for clones that have expanded.

size	V	J	D	CDR3	DNA
.	TRBV19	TRBJ1-3	.	CASMGGLSGNTIYF	TGTGCCAGTATGGGCGGCCTCTCTGGAAACACCATATATTTT
.	TRBV7-9	TRBJ1-2	.	CASSLAETGYTF	TGTGCCAGCAGCTTAGCCGAGACGGGCTACACCTTC
.	TRBV12-5	TRBJ2-6	.	CASAPGWLGGANVLTF	TGTGCTAGTGCTCCAGGGTGGCTGGGTGGGGCCAACGTCCTGACTTTC
.	TRBV5-6	TRBJ2-5	.	CASRHRVAPYGTQYF	TGTGCCAGCAGACATAGGGTAGCGCCATACGGGACCCAGTACTTC
.	TRBV27	TRBJ1-2	.	CASSRPGAGYTF	TGTGCCAGCAGTCGCCCCGGGGCCGGCTACACCTTC
.	TRBV29-1	TRBJ2-2	TRBD1	CSVDRDSNTGELFF	TGCAGCGTGGATCGGGACAGTAACACCGGGGAGCTGTTTTTT
once	TRBV18	TRBJ2-2	TRBD1	CASSPFAGTGAGELFF	TGTGCCAGCTCACCATTTGCCGGGACAGGGGCCGGGGAGCTGTTTTTT
.	TRBV28	TRBJ1-5	.	CASTVTAFWPQHF	TGTGCCAGCACCGTCACGGCATTCTGGCCCCAGCATTTT
few	TRBV30	TRBJ1-4	.	CAWSPDGGDEKLFF	TGTGCCTGGAGCCCTGACGGAGGGGACGAAAAACTGTTTTTT
.	TRBV9	TRBJ2-3	.	CASSVGSHPGGTDTQYF	TGTGCCAGCAGCGTAGGATCCCATCCAGGCGGCACAGATACGCAGTATTTT
.	TRBV4-2	TRBJ2-7	TRBD2	CASSQEQSTASGGSYEQYF	TGTGCCAGCAGCCAAGAACAGTCTACGGCTAGCGGGGGATCCTACGAGCAGTACTTC